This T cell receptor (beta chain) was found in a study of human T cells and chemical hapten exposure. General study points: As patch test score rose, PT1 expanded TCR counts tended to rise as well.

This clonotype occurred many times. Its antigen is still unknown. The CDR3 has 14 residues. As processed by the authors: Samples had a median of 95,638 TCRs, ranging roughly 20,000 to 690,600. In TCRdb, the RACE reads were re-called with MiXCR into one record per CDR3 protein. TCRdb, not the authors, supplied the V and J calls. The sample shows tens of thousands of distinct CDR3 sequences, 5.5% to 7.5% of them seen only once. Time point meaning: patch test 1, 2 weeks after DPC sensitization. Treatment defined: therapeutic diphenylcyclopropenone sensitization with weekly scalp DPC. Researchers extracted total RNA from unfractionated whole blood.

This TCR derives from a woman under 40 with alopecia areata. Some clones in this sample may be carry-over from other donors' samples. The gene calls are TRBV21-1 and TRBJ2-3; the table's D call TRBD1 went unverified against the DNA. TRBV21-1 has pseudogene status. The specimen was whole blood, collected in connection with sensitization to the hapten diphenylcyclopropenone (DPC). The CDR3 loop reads CASSKEGQRYTQYF. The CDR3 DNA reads TGTGCCAGCAGCAAAGAAGGACAGCGTTATACGCAGTATTTT.